This T cell receptor beta chain comes out of a study of OX40 agonist ivuxolimab in advanced cancers. On the study more broadly: Three patients, one with hepatocellular carcinoma and two with cutaneous melanoma, responded partially. The study, taken as a whole, reports: The study found that CD8+ T cells averaged more expanded clones than CD4+.

As concerns this clone: The antigen is not known.

Profiled with immunoSEQ multiplex PCR; TCRdb holds only in-frame clones, not every one. The sample holds 80,000 to 95,000 clones; 86% are singletons and the top ten take 2%. This CDR3 region has 11 residues. V lost 2 bases and J lost 10, with 7 bases in between. Germline V CDR1 and CDR2: SGHDT, YYEEEE. The sample consisted of CD4+ or CD8+ T cells sorted from blood, taken in a trial of the OX40 agonist ivuxolimab. J is TRBJ2-1 and V is TRBV5-6, with D perhaps matching TRBD1 or TRBD2 (5 bases each). The sequence came from an adult with an advanced solid tumor such as melanoma, head and neck, liver or kidney cancer. The DNA of the CDR3 is TGTGCCAGCAGCTTCCGGGACGAGCAGTTCTTC. As protein: CASSFRDEQFF.